These 4 T cell receptor beta chains were all obtained from the same sample, sequenced in a study of regulatory T cells in long-lasting Graves disease. Time point denoted: newly diagnosed GD, antithyroid drugs for less than 3 months. PBMC-extracted RNA yielded the TCR library. For TCR beta, libraries came from iRepertoire HTBI primers and Arm-PCR of CDR3 regions. Each CDR3 protein gets one entry after TCRdb re-called the multiplex PCR reads with MiXCR. This table holds about 440,000 distinct CDR3 sequences, about 17% found once. The same data also went into a second study, on T cells in Graves' hyperthyroidism and ophthalmopathy.

The sample in question was peripheral blood mononuclear cells (PBMCs), obtained at new diagnosis, from a patient treated with antithyroid drugs. These receptors all stem from a woman aged 18-29 years with Graves disease.

This chain joins TRBV11-3 and TRBJ2-1; D gene ambiguous. Germline values: CDR1 SGHNT, CDR2 YENEEA. The CDR3 length is 15 residues. V dropped 2 bases and J dropped 5 bases, with 13 bases sitting between them. The chain's CDR3 is CASSLSRQTHNEQFF. DNA of the CDR3: TGTGCCAGCAGCTTATCTAGACAAACACACAATGAGCAGTTCTTC.

This clonotype was counted ten times or more. The chain uses TRBV7-2 and TRBJ2-1; tentatively, D is TRBD1 (5 bases). CDR3 size: 11 residues. Trimming took off 2 bases at V and 16 bases at J, with 12 bases between the two ends. Germline lookup yields CDR1 SGHTA and CDR2 FQGNSA. For the CDR3, the DNA is TGTGCCAGCAGCTTAAGACAGTACCTCTTCTTC. Its protein product is CASSLRQYLFF.

In its sample, this clonotype was seen a few times. This sequence joins TRBV13 and TRBJ2-1; TRBD2 agrees at 7 bases. The J segment lost 4 bases and the V segment lost 5 bases, leaving 11 bases of the junction unmatched. Per germline, CDR1 PRHDT and CDR2 FYEKMQ (reference sequence). The CDR3 spans 16 residues. The DNA for the CDR3 is TGTGCCAGCAGCCTAGCCGAGACTAGCCGGTACAATGAGCAGTTCTTC. Protein sequence: CASSLAETSRYNEQFF.

The sample holds a few counts of this clonotype. The rearrangement joins TRBV9 to TRBJ2-1, with D possibly matching TRBD1 (5 bases). Per the germline V gene, CDR1 is SGDLS and CDR2 is YYNGEE. V was clipped by 3 bases and J by 4 bases, with 17 bases between them. The CDR3 extends over 16 amino acids. The CDR3 sequence is CASSASPKDRYNEQFF. As DNA, the CDR3 is TGTGCCAGCAGCGCGAGCCCGAAAGACAGATACAATGAGCAGTTCTTC.